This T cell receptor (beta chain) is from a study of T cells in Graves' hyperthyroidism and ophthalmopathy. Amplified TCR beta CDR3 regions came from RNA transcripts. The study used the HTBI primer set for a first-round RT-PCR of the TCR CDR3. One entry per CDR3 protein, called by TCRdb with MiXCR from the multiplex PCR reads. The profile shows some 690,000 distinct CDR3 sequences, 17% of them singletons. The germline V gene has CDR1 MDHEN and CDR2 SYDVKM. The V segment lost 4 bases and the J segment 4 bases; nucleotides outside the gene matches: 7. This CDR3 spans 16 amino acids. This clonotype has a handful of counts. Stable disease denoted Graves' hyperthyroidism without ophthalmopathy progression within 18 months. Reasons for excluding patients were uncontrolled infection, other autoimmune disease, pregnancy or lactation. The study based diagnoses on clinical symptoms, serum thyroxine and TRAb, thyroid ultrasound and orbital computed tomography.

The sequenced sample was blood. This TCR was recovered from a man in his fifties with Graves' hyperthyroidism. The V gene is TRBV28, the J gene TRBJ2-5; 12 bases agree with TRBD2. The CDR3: CASSSRLAGAGETQYF. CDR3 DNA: TGTGCCAGCAGTTCGCGACTAGCGGGAGCGGGAGAGACCCAGTACTTC. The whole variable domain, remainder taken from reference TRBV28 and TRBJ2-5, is DVKVTQSSRYLVKRTGEKVFLECVQDMDHENMFWYRQDPGLGLRLIYFSYDVKMKEKGDIPEGYSVSREKKERFSLILESASTNQTSMYLCASSSRLAGAGETQYFGPGTRLLVL.